The 31 T cell receptor beta chains in this list originate from one sample, sequenced in a study of T cell changes during pregnancy in multiple sclerosis. Some clones are missing from TCRdb's copy, which holds only in-frame ones; the method was immunoSEQ multiplex PCR. The table includes 57,000 or so clones, approximately 91% detected once. The sequencing used peripheral blood, collected in the second trimester of pregnancy. The receptors originated from a female donor with multiple sclerosis, enrolled in a pregnancy study.

The chain links TRBV6-1 to TRBJ2-2; D gene unclear. The CDR3 is 15 amino acids. The germline V and J ends were trimmed by 2 bases and 5 bases, with 12 bases remaining between them. Per germline, CDR1 MNHNS and CDR2 SASEGT. The CDR3 is CASSEILVQTGELFF. The CDR3 nucleotides are TGTGCCAGCAGTGAAATTCTAGTCCAAACCGGGGAGCTGTTTTTT.

The gene calls are TRBV5-6 and TRBJ1-2; D gene unclear. CDR1 is SGHDT, CDR2 YYEEEE, per germline. There are 12 residues in the CDR3. Trimming shortened V by 2 bases and J by 7 bases, and 9 bases separated the two germline ends. CDR3 DNA sequence: TGTGCCAGCAGCTTTGTGTCGGGTGGCTACACCTTC. Protein sequence: CASSFVSGGYTF.

The gene calls are TRBV19 and TRBJ1-1, with 8 bases that match TRBD1. In germline, CDR1 is LNHDA, CDR2 SQIVND (reference sequence). The CDR3 runs 13 residues. V shed 8 bases, J shed 4 bases, and the junction held 6 bases outside the gene matches. The CDR3 loop reads CASHGQGGTEAFF. CDR3 bases: TGTGCCAGTCACGGACAGGGAGGCACTGAAGCTTTCTTT.

This rearrangement joins TRBV30 to TRBJ2-3; 9 positions match TRBD2. Per the germline V gene, CDR1 is GTSNPN and CDR2 is SVGIG (reference sequence). With 3 bases clipped from V and 4 bases from J, the junction kept 8 bases outside the gene matches. This CDR3 has 15 amino acids. The CDR3 nucleotides read TGTGCCTGGAGGGCTAGCGGGGCCTCACCAGATACGCAGTATTTT. This gives the protein CAWRASGASPDTQYF. Full variable domain (outside the CDR3, taken from reference TRBV30 and TRBJ2-3): SQTIHQWPATLVQPVGSPLSLECTVEGTSNPNLYWYRQAAGRGLQLLFYSVGIGQISSEVPQNLSASRPQDRQFILSSKKLLLSDSGFYLCAWRASGASPDTQYFGPGTRLTVL.

The V call is TRBV4-1, the J call TRBJ2-2; 7 bases agree with TRBD2. This CDR3 region has 17 residues. V lost 0 bases and J lost 0; bases outside the gene matches: 4. Per the germline V gene, CDR1 is MGHRA and CDR2 is YSYEKL. CDR3 nucleotides: TGCGCCAGCAGCCAAGAGGTCCGGGGGGCGAACACCGGGGAGCTGTTTTTT. It codes for CASSQEVRGANTGELFF.

This clone has only a few counts. This chain joins TRBV28 and TRBJ2-1; 7 bases fit TRBD2. The CDR3 covers 16 residues. Losses at the gene ends were 4 bases for V and 0 bases for J; bases not matched to a gene: 6. Germline V lookup: CDR1 MDHEN, CDR2 SYDVKM. The CDR3 protein is CASSYTTSNSYNEQFF. Here the CDR3 DNA reads TGTGCCAGCAGTTACACGACTAGCAACTCCTACAATGAGCAGTTCTTC.

The genes are TRBV19 and TRBJ1-5; D not resolved. This CDR3 region has 14 residues. Germline V lookup: CDR1 LNHDA, CDR2 SQIVND (reference sequence). Between the trimmed V and J ends, which lost 6 bases and 3 bases, there was a span of 12 bases. The CDR3 DNA sequence: TGTGCCAGTAGATTCGGGGATGCCAATCAGCCCCAGCATTTT. Protein: CASRFGDANQPQHF.

The count of this clone is one. The chain recombines TRBV5-1 with TRBJ1-1; 9 nucleotides match TRBD1. This CDR3 is 14 amino acids long. Germline trimming cut 4 bases from V and 2 bases from J; bases unmatched to any gene: 3. The germline gives CDR1 SGHRS, CDR2 YFSETQ. CDR3 nucleotides: TGCGCCAGCAGCGGACAGGGGACTAACACTGAAGCTTTCTTT. Residues: CASSGQGTNTEAFF.

V gene TRBV11-2 combines with J gene TRBJ2-6; 7 positions match TRBD1. Per germline, CDR1 SGHAT and CDR2 FQNNGV. Trimming removed 5 bases from V and 2 bases from J; junction bases left unmatched: 6. This CDR3 region has 16 residues. CDR3 DNA: TGTGCCAGCAGCCCGCCCACAGGGGCTGGGGCCAACGTCCTGACTTTC. The encoded protein is CASSPPTGAGANVLTF. The complete variable domain, with remaining parts taken from reference TRBV11-2 and TRBJ2-6, reads EAGVAQSPRYKIIEKRQSVAFWCNPISGHATLYWYQQILGQGPKLLIQFQNNGVVDDSQLPKDRFSAERLKGVDSTLKIQPAKLEDSAVYLCASSPPTGAGANVLTFGAGSRLTVL.

The rearrangement uses TRBV7-8 and TRBJ1-2; D is ambiguous. Germline V gene sequence: CDR1 SGHVS, CDR2 FQNEAQ. The CDR3 is 13 amino acids. With 1 base removed from V and 3 bases from J, the gap between germline ends came to 6 bases. The CDR3 region is CASSLDPDYGYTF. CDR3 in DNA: TGTGCCAGCAGCTTAGATCCGGACTATGGCTACACCTTC.

This chain uses TRBV11-2 with TRBJ2-1, with D maybe TRBD1 (5 bases). CDR1 is SGHAT, CDR2 FQNNGV, per germline. The CDR3 spans 13 residues. With 3 bases removed from V and 9 bases from J, the gap between germline ends came to 12 bases. The DNA for the CDR3 is TGTGCCAGCAGCTTCGGTGACAGTCGTGAGCAGTTCTTC. This gives the protein CASSFGDSREQFF.

The genes are TRBV15 and TRBJ1-1; D gene ambiguous. V lost 5 bases and J 11 bases, leaving 15 bases between the germline ends. Germline CDR1 LNHNV, CDR2 YYDKDF (reference sequence). This CDR3 contains 12 residues. CDR3 DNA: TGTGCCACCAGCCCGCATGCTCGCCGGGCTTTCTTT. Translating it yields CATSPHARRAFF.

The chain uses TRBV2 and TRBJ1-5; 8 nucleotides align to TRBD1. Germline V lookup: CDR1 SNHLY, CDR2 FYNNEI. The CDR3 is made up of 14 amino acids. J lost 1 base, V lost 5 bases, and 1 base had no gene match. The CDR3, as DNA: TGTGCCAGCAGTCGACAGGGGAGCAATCAGCCCCAGCATTTT. Amino acids: CASSRQGSNQPQHF.

The chain couples TRBV9 to TRBJ2-2, with 10 bases identical to TRBD1. Germline V CDR1 and CDR2: SGDLS, YYNGEE. After removal of 4 bases from V and 6 bases from J, the junction contained 9 bases not matched to a gene. CDR3 size: 16 residues. The DNA for the CDR3 is TGTGCCAGCAGCCTCCTAGACAGGGGGCCTTCCGGGGAGCTGTTTTTT. Translation: CASSLLDRGPSGELFF.

V usage is TRBV30 and J usage is TRBJ1-2; tentative D call: TRBD1 (6 bases). The V end was cut by 2 bases, the J end by 4 bases, with 14 bases between. Per the germline V gene, CDR1 is GTSNPN and CDR2 is SVGIG (reference sequence). The CDR3 consists of 14 residues. The chain's CDR3 is CAWSLKGDAYGYTF. The DNA for the CDR3 is TGTGCCTGGAGTCTAAAGGGGGATGCCTATGGCTACACCTTC.

The chain has TRBV6-5 and TRBJ1-4, with TRBD1 matching over 8 bases. Trimming cost V 8 bases and J 8 bases; bases outside gene matches: 7. This CDR3 has 13 residues. CDR1 is MNHEY, CDR2 SVGAGI, per germline. The CDR3 DNA follows: TGTGCCAGCGGACTACAGGGGGGCGAAAAACTGTTTTTT. This translates into CASGLQGGEKLFF.

This sequence joins TRBV6-6 and TRBJ1-2; no clear D. The CDR3 is made up of 13 amino acids. The germline gives CDR1 MNHNY, CDR2 SVGAGI (reference sequence). Trimming cost V 2 bases and J 0 bases, with 4 bases left between them. The CDR3: CASSYAANYGYTF. The CDR3 DNA reads TGTGCCAGCAGTTACGCGGCTAACTATGGCTACACCTTC.

The rearrangement links TRBV19 to TRBJ1-2; D is uncertain. The CDR3 runs to 15 residues. V was shortened by 6 bases and J by 0 bases, with 14 bases between the two germline ends. Germline V gene sequence: CDR1 LNHDA, CDR2 SQIVND (reference sequence). The CDR3 here is CASRAPRGTNYGYTF. CDR3 DNA sequence: TGTGCCAGTAGGGCACCTAGAGGGACTAACTATGGCTACACCTTC.

This chain uses TRBV5-1 with TRBJ2-7, with 13 bases aligning to TRBD2. V lost 0 bases to trimming and J lost 4 bases; unmatched junction nucleotides: 10. CDR1 and CDR2 from the germline V gene are SGHRS and YFSETQ. This CDR3 is built from 18 residues. CDR3: CASSLGLAGGPLGYEQYF. Written as DNA, the CDR3 is TGCGCCAGCAGCTTGGGACTAGCGGGGGGCCCCTTGGGATACGAGCAGTACTTC. The full variable domain, in which reference TRBV5-1 and TRBJ2-7 provide the parts outside the CDR3, is KAGVTQTPRYLIKTRGQQVTLSCSPISGHRSVSWYQQTPGQGLQFLFEYFSETQRNKGNFPGRFSGRQFSNSRSEMNVSTLELGDSALYLCASSLGLAGGPLGYEQYFGPGTRLTVT.

The gene calls are TRBV9 and TRBJ2-7; TRBD1 matches 10 bases. With V trimmed by 0 bases and J by 1 base, 4 bases remained unmatched. Per germline, CDR1 SGDLS and CDR2 YYNGEE. CDR3 length equals 16 residues. CDR3 residues: CASSVGGQGSSYEQYF. CDR3 DNA sequence: TGTGCCAGCAGCGTAGGGGGACAGGGGTCTTCCTACGAGCAGTACTTC.

The chain links TRBV7-2 to TRBJ2-7, with a possible D match to TRBD2 (6 bases). V was clipped by 3 bases and J by 3 bases, with 12 bases between them. The CDR3 is 14 residues long. CDR1 and CDR2 from the germline V gene are SGHTA and FQGNSA. The DNA of the CDR3 is TGTGCCAGCAGCTTTGGCGGGGCCGACTACGAGCAGTACTTC. Protein sequence: CASSFGGADYEQYF.

This rearrangement joins TRBV4-3 to TRBJ1-2; the D gene is possibly TRBD1 (5 bases). The CDR3 loop spans 15 amino acids. The ends were cut back, 1 base at V and 4 bases at J, with 13 bases in the middle. Germline CDR1 and CDR2: LGHNA and YSLEER. CDR3 protein: CASSQVAQGGYGYTF. The CDR3 DNA reads TGCGCCAGCAGCCAAGTCGCCCAGGGAGGCTATGGCTACACCTTC.

The chain employs TRBV4-1 and TRBJ1-1; D possibly corresponds to TRBD1 (5 bases). This CDR3 has 15 amino acids. V lost 0 bases and J lost 3, with 11 bases in between. Germline lookup yields CDR1 MGHRA and CDR2 YSYEKL. The CDR3 spells CASSQEWSGDTEAFF. The CDR3, as DNA: TGCGCCAGCAGCCAAGAATGGTCGGGGGACACTGAAGCTTTCTTT.

This clone has only one observation. The genes are TRBV6-1 and TRBJ2-5; 8 nucleotides line up with TRBD1. Trimming cost V 6 bases and J 5 bases; bases outside gene matches: 8. The CDR3 has 14 residues. CDR1 and CDR2 (germline): MNHNS, SASEGT. The CDR3 region is CASRDWQGAETQYF. The DNA of the CDR3 is TGTGCCAGCAGAGATTGGCAGGGGGCCGAGACCCAGTACTTC.

This rearrangement joins TRBV5-6 to TRBJ1-2, with 7 bases matching TRBD1. V lost 2 bases and J lost 3; bases outside the gene matches: 7. The CDR3 covers 15 residues. In germline, CDR1 is SGHDT, CDR2 YYEEEE. For the CDR3, the DNA is TGTGCCAGCAGCTTCAGGGGACAGATATACTATGGCTACACCTTC. The encoded protein is CASSFRGQIYYGYTF. Supplemented by reference TRBV5-6 and TRBJ1-2, the full variable domain reads DAGVTQSPTHLIKTRGQQVTLRCSPKSGHDTVSWYQQALGQGPQFIFQYYEEEERQRGNFPDRFSGHQFPNYSSELNVNALLLGDSALYLCASSFRGQIYYGYTFGSGTRLTVV.

This clone was observed a single time. The chain links TRBV6-5 to TRBJ1-6; 9 bases map to TRBD1. In germline, CDR1 is MNHEY, CDR2 SVGAGI. Unmatched junction bases numbered 6, after V lost 0 bases and J lost 9 bases. The CDR3 has 16 residues. The CDR3 DNA follows: TGTGCCAGCAGTTACTCGGCACAGGGGGCTGGTTCACCCCTCCACTTT. Its protein is CASSYSAQGAGSPLHF.

The chain uses TRBV11-2 and TRBJ1-1; no firm D call. With 2 bases removed from V and 12 bases from J, the gap between germline ends came to 22 bases. The CDR3 has 15 amino acids. Germline V CDR1 and CDR2: SGHAT, FQNNGV. As DNA, the CDR3 is TGTGCCAGCAGCTTACGTACGGCGCGAGGTGGTGAGCCTTTCTTT. Translating it yields CASSLRTARGGEPFF.

This clone was seen a few times. For the CDR3, the DNA is TGTGCCAGCAGCCCCCAGAGCAATCAGCCCCAGCATTTT. Amino acid sequence: CASSPQSNQPQHF. The V call is TRBV7-9, the J call TRBJ1-5, with D unresolved. With 5 bases removed from V and 1 base from J, the gap between germline ends came to 6 bases. This CDR3 has 13 amino acids. The germline CDR1 and CDR2 sequences are SEHNR and FQNEAQ (reference sequence).

The chain uses TRBV9 and TRBJ1-4, with 8 bases matching TRBD1. After removal of 4 bases from V and 6 bases from J, the junction contained 8 bases not matched to a gene. Germline CDR1 and CDR2: SGDLS and YYNGEE. This CDR3 comprises 15 residues. CDR3 amino acids: CASSPRTGFDEKLFF. CDR3 DNA: TGTGCCAGCAGCCCCCGGACAGGGTTCGATGAAAAACTGTTTTTT. Supplemented by reference TRBV9 and TRBJ1-4, the full variable domain reads DSGVTQTPKHLITATGQRVTLRCSPRSGDLSVYWYQQSLDQGLQFLIQYYNGEERAKGNILERFSAQQFPDLHSELNLSSLELGDSALYFCASSPRTGFDEKLFFGSGTQLSVL.

The chain recombines TRBV11-2 with TRBJ1-2, with 8 bases matching TRBD1. The V segment lost 5 bases and the J segment 4 bases; nucleotides outside the gene matches: 3. Germline lookup yields CDR1 SGHAT and CDR2 FQNNGV. The CDR3 contains 13 residues. The CDR3 region is CASSAGQGYGYTF. CDR3 coding DNA: TGTGCCAGCAGCGCCGGACAGGGCTATGGCTACACCTTC.

The chain couples TRBV2 to TRBJ1-2, with D perhaps TRBD1 (5 bases). Germline V gene sequence: CDR1 SNHLY, CDR2 FYNNEI. The CDR3 consists of 15 residues. The ends were cut back, 7 bases at V and 0 bases at J, with 15 bases in the middle. The CDR3 sequence is CASIRGTTPNYGYTF. The CDR3 region has the DNA TGTGCCAGCATTCGGGGGACTACCCCTAACTATGGCTACACCTTC.